This paragraph reports one T cell receptor beta chain. This specimen belongs to a study of blood T cell repertoires in COVID-19. Background on the study: Material from acute and convalescent COVID-19 was sourced from the United States, Italy and Spain. PBMCs, B-cell-depleted T cells, or T cells provided the cDNA or gDNA that made up the material.

This CDR3 comprises 15 residues. V dropped 0 bases and J dropped 2 bases, with 12 bases sitting between them. Germline CDR1 reads SGDLS; CDR2 reads YYNGEE. Original methodology: Amplification from reference gene primers served as the basis for estimated nucleated cell counts. Method: immunoSEQ multiplex PCR; TCRdb's copy keeps in-frame clones and lacks some. That table is the source of V, J and clone size, and D and trimming were worked out from the DNA. This table has 250,000 or so clones, 86% appearing once. This receptor was obtained from a woman younger than 45 with active or convalescent COVID-19. The sequenced material came from peripheral blood. This chain uses TRBV9 with TRBJ2-7, with unresolved D. CDR3 in DNA: TGTGCCAGCAGCGTAGGGGCTCTAAATCCCTACGAGCAGTACTTC. Translating it yields CASSVGALNPYEQYF.